A selection of T cell receptor beta chains follows, all from one sample in a study of shared clonotypes between healthy human individuals. Clones were sequenced by immunoSEQ multiplex PCR, and TCRdb holds only the in-frame ones, with some missing. This sample has roughly 500,000 clones; about 96% occur once, and the top ten carry about 0.068%. The sequenced sample consisted of naive CD4+ T cells sorted from blood. These receptors came from a young woman in good health. Each CDR3 is given with its conserved first and last residue. The order of the fields is clone size, V gene, J gene, D gene, CDR3 protein, CDR3 DNA. A D gene is named only where the DNA matches it firmly. Part of the rows lack a size; the others show once, few, many or a class for expanded clones.

size: .
V: TRBV18
J: TRBJ2-7
D: TRBD1
CDR3: CASSPPRTGGELGYEQYF
DNA: TGTGCCAGCTCACCACCTAGGACAGGGGGCGAGCTGGGGTATGAGCAGTACTTC

size: .
V: TRBV27
J: TRBJ1-1
D: .
CDR3: CASSLKNLNTEAFF
DNA: TGTGCCAGCAGTTTAAAGAACTTGAACACTGAAGCTTTCTTT

size: .
V: TRBV19
J: TRBJ2-3
D: TRBD2
CDR3: CASSPRSGTSTDTQYF
DNA: TGTGCCAGTAGTCCCCGAAGCGGGACTAGCACAGATACGCAGTATTTT

size: .
V: TRBV28
J: TRBJ1-1
D: TRBD1
CDR3: CASSPNGQAGNTEAFF
DNA: TGTGCCAGCAGTCCTAATGGACAGGCTGGGAACACTGAAGCTTTCTTT

size: .
V: TRBV28
J: TRBJ2-6
D: .
CDR3: CASSFGTGYSGANVLTF
DNA: TGTGCCAGCAGTTTCGGAACAGGGTACTCTGGGGCCAACGTCCTGACTTTC

size: .
V: TRBV7-9
J: TRBJ2-1
D: TRBD2
CDR3: CASSLSSGYNEQFF
DNA: TGTGCCAGCAGCTTATCTAGCGGCTACAATGAGCAGTTCTTC

size: .
V: TRBV11-3
J: TRBJ1-4
D: .
CDR3: CASSFLEKLFF
DNA: TGTGCCAGCAGCTTTCTTGAAAAACTGTTTTTT

size: .
V: TRBV7-2
J: TRBJ1-2
D: TRBD1
CDR3: CASSGTGVRKANYGYTF
DNA: TGTGCCAGCAGCGGTACAGGGGTGCGAAAGGCTAACTATGGCTACACCTTC

size: .
V: TRBV5-6
J: TRBJ2-7
D: .
CDR3: CASSPSRRTGVYGEQYF
DNA: TGTGCCAGCAGCCCATCACGACGAACAGGTGTCTACGGCGAGCAGTACTTC

size: .
V: TRBV28
J: TRBJ2-1
D: .
CDR3: CASSPRGSGAYNEQFF
DNA: TGTGCCAGCAGTCCCCGGGGTAGCGGAGCCTACAATGAGCAGTTCTTC

size: .
V: TRBV18
J: TRBJ2-1
D: TRBD2
CDR3: CASSPGLANEQFF
DNA: TGTGCCAGCTCACCGGGACTAGCGAATGAGCAGTTCTTC

size: .
V: TRBV9
J: TRBJ1-4
D: .
CDR3: CATSPGPREEKLFF
DNA: TGTGCCACCTCTCCGGGACCTCGAGAGGAAAAACTGTTTTTT

size: .
V: TRBV18
J: TRBJ2-7
D: TRBD2
CDR3: CASSPPNRGEYEQYF
DNA: TGTGCCAGCTCACCACCTAACCGGGGGGAATACGAGCAGTACTTC

size: .
V: TRBV28
J: TRBJ1-6
D: .
CDR3: CASSPKTGYRRSPLHF
DNA: TGTGCCAGCAGTCCCAAGACCGGATACCGTCGATCACCCCTCCACTTT

size: .
V: TRBV7-2
J: TRBJ2-7
D: TRBD2
CDR3: CASSGDSGRAYEQYF
DNA: TGTGCCAGCAGCGGCGATAGCGGGAGGGCCTACGAGCAGTACTTC

size: .
V: TRBV5-1
J: TRBJ2-3
D: TRBD2
CDR3: CASKLAGERDTQYF
DNA: TGCGCCAGCAAACTAGCGGGAGAACGCGATACGCAGTATTTT

size: .
V: TRBV19
J: TRBJ2-1
D: .
CDR3: CASSITASSYNEQFF
DNA: TGTGCCAGTAGTATAACGGCTAGCTCCTACAATGAGCAGTTCTTC

size: .
V: TRBV6-6
J: TRBJ2-1
D: TRBD1
CDR3: CASSRTGGRDEQFF
DNA: TGTGCCAGCAGTCGGACAGGGGGCAGAGATGAGCAGTTCTTC

size: .
V: TRBV28
J: TRBJ1-2
D: TRBD1
CDR3: CASATGGEYYGYTF
DNA: TGTGCCAGCGCGACAGGGGGCGAATACTATGGCTACACCTTC

size: once
V: TRBV7-8
J: TRBJ1-4
D: TRBD1
CDR3: CASRDRTGNEKLFF
DNA: TGTGCCAGCAGGGACAGGACAGGGAATGAAAAACTGTTTTTT

size: .
V: TRBV4-1
J: TRBJ2-3
D: TRBD2
CDR3: CASSQDWAAGGPTDTQYF
DNA: TGCGCCAGCAGCCAAGATTGGGCAGCGGGAGGGCCTACAGATACGCAGTATTTT

size: .
V: TRBV28
J: TRBJ1-2
D: .
CDR3: CASKSPPGVYYGYTF
DNA: TGTGCCAGCAAATCCCCCCCGGGGGTCTACTATGGCTACACCTTC

size: .
V: TRBV4-1
J: TRBJ2-1
D: .
CDR3: CASGDRAVSYNEQFF
DNA: TGCGCCAGCGGGGACCGGGCCGTTTCCTACAATGAGCAGTTCTTC

size: .
V: TRBV21-1
J: TRBJ2-7
D: .
CDR3: CASSKPEREEAYEQYF
DNA: TGTGCCAGCAGCAAACCCGAAAGGGAGGAAGCATACGAGCAGTACTTC

size: once
V: TRBV28
J: TRBJ2-3
D: TRBD1
CDR3: CASSSGTVETDTQYF
DNA: TGTGCCAGCAGCTCCGGGACAGTGGAAACAGATACGCAGTATTTT

size: .
V: TRBV28
J: TRBJ1-2
D: TRBD1
CDR3: CASSWDRVSGYTF
DNA: TGTGCCAGCAGCTGGGACAGGGTGAGCGGCTACACCTTC

size: .
V: TRBV30
J: TRBJ2-5
D: .
CDR3: CAWSVRSETQYF
DNA: TGTGCCTGGAGTGTACGTTCTGAGACCCAGTACTTC

size: .
V: TRBV6-5
J: TRBJ2-7
D: TRBD2
CDR3: CASSYAGTGTSFEQYF
DNA: TGTGCCAGCAGTTACGCTGGGACCGGGACTAGCTTCGAGCAGTACTTC

size: once
V: TRBV5-1
J: TRBJ2-1
D: TRBD2
CDR3: CASSLGGTSVNEQFF
DNA: TGCGCCAGCAGCTTGGGGGGGACTAGTGTCAATGAGCAGTTCTTC

size: once
V: TRBV30
J: TRBJ2-3
D: TRBD2
CDR3: CAWSVWAAGGTDTQYF
DNA: TGTGCCTGGAGTGTTTGGGCAGCGGGAGGTACAGATACGCAGTATTTT

size: .
V: TRBV27
J: TRBJ2-5
D: TRBD1
CDR3: CASSPTGWQETQYF
DNA: TGTGCCAGCAGTCCGACAGGGTGGCAAGAGACCCAGTACTTC

size: .
V: TRBV11-2
J: TRBJ2-7
D: .
CDR3: CASSWGLPNHEQYF
DNA: TGTGCCAGCAGCTGGGGACTCCCGAACCACGAGCAGTACTTC

size: .
V: TRBV18
J: TRBJ2-7
D: TRBD1
CDR3: CASSPRGQGDSYEQYF
DNA: TGTGCCAGCTCACCACGCGGACAGGGGGACTCCTACGAGCAGTACTTC

size: .
V: TRBV18
J: TRBJ2-7
D: .
CDR3: CASSPPTSRAPYEQYF
DNA: TGTGCCAGCTCACCACCCACTAGCCGTGCTCCCTACGAGCAGTACTTC

size: once
V: TRBV27
J: TRBJ2-1
D: .
CDR3: CASSLKWRGLDEQFF
DNA: TGTGCCAGCAGTTTAAAGTGGAGGGGTTTGGATGAGCAGTTCTTC

size: .
V: TRBV7-9
J: TRBJ1-2
D: .
CDR3: CASGGTKANYGYTF
DNA: TGTGCCAGCGGCGGGACGAAAGCTAACTATGGCTACACCTTC

size: .
V: TRBV30
J: TRBJ1-2
D: .
CDR3: CAWSVRISYGYTF
DNA: TGTGCCTGGAGTGTACGAATCTCTTATGGCTACACCTTC

size: .
V: TRBV19
J: TRBJ2-1
D: TRBD2
CDR3: CASSIFSPGLAVYNEQFF
DNA: TGTGCCAGTAGTATTTTTTCTCCGGGACTAGCGGTCTACAATGAGCAGTTCTTC

size: .
V: TRBV9
J: TRBJ2-6
D: .
CDR3: CASSAHRTSGANVLTF
DNA: TGTGCCAGCAGCGCTCACAGGACCTCTGGGGCCAACGTCCTGACTTTC

size: .
V: TRBV21-1
J: TRBJ2-6
D: .
CDR3: CASSKSPRAGAGANVLTF
DNA: TGTGCCAGCAGCAAATCACCAAGAGCGGGGGCTGGGGCCAACGTCCTGACTTTC

size: once
V: TRBV6-1
J: TRBJ2-5
D: .
CDR3: CASKDGGVETQYF
DNA: TGTGCCAGCAAGGACGGGGGAGTGGAGACCCAGTACTTC